This entry features one T cell receptor (beta chain) sequence. Original data processing: It was from reference gene primer amplification that nucleated cell counts were estimated. The repertoire was sequenced with immunoSEQ multiplex PCR; TCRdb's copy has only in-frame clones and lacks some. The DNA was the basis for D and trimming; V, J and clone size are from that table. The sample has under 500,000 clones; around 89% are singletons. The data derive from a study of blood T cell repertoires in COVID-19. On the study more broadly: COVID-19 samples, acute and convalescent, were from the United States, Italy and Spain. The analysed material was cDNA or gDNA that came from T cells, B-cell-depleted T cells, or PBMCs.

Germline loops: CDR1 LNHDA, CDR2 SQIVND (reference sequence). V shed 7 bases and J shed 4 bases, with 16 bases lying between them. CDR3 size: 14 residues. The material sequenced was peripheral blood. The gene calls are TRBV19 and TRBJ2-5, with D possibly matching TRBD2 (7 bases). The receptor's source is a woman younger than 45 with acute or convalescent COVID-19. Here the CDR3 reads CASMGAGAGETQYF. The CDR3 DNA reads as TGTGCCAGTATGGGCGCGGGGGCGGGAGAGACCCAGTACTTC. The entire variable domain, with the rest obtained from reference TRBV19 and TRBJ2-5, is as follows: DGGITQSPKYLFRKEGQNVTLSCEQNLNHDAMYWYRQDPGQGLRLIYYSQIVNDFQKGDIAEGYSVSREKKESFPLTVTSAQKNPTAFYLCASMGAGAGETQYFGPGTRLLVL.